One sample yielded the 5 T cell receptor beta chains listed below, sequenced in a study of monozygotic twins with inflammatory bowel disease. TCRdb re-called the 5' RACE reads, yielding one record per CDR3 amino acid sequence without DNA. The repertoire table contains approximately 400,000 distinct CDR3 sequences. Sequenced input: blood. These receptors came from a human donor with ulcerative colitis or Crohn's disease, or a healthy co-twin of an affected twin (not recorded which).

CDR3 region: CASSGGGAEAFF. The chain uses TRBV6-1 and TRBJ1-1; with no DNA, the TCRdb D assignment of TRBD1 cannot be verified. Germline-derived CDR1 and CDR2 are MNHNS and SASEGT. The CDR3 covers 12 residues.

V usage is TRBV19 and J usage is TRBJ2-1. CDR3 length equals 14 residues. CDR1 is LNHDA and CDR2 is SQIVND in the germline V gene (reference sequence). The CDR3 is CASKGLSSYNEQFF. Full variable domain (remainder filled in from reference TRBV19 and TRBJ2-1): DGGITQSPKYLFRKEGQNVTLSCEQNLNHDAMYWYRQDPGQGLRLIYYSQIVNDFQKGDIAEGYSVSREKKESFPLTVTSAQKNPTAFYLCASKGLSSYNEQFFGPGTRLTVL.

CDR3 in amino acids: CSAVQGLAGGEQYF. The rearrangement links TRBV20-1 to TRBJ2-7; TCRdb gives TRBD2 as the D gene, but with no DNA this cannot be confirmed. CDR1 and CDR2 from the germline V gene are DFQATT and SNEGSKA (reference sequence). This CDR3 spans 14 amino acids.

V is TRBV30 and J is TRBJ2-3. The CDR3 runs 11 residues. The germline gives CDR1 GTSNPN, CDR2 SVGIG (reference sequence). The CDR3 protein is CAWSLTDTQYF. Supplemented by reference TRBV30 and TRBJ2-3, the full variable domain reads SQTIHQWPATLVQPVGSPLSLECTVEGTSNPNLYWYRQAAGRGLQLLFYSVGIGQISSEVPQNLSASRPQDRQFILSSKKLLLSDSGFYLCAWSLTDTQYFGPGTRLTVL.

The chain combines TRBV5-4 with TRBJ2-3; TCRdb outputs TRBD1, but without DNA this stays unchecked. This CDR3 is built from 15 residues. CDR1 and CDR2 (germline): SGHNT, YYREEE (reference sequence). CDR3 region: CASMEGRGATDTQYF.